Listed below are T cell receptor beta chains from one sample, sequenced in a study of vaccination effects on CD4 cells after COVID-19. TCRdb's table, derived via immunoSEQ multiplex PCR, lists solely in-frame clones and lacks some. Seen here are 27,000 or so clones, roughly four fifths observed once, and the top ten hold over 1.1%. Their antigen targets remain unknown. Sequences were derived from CD4+ T cells from PBMCs cultured with HCoV-NL63 spike peptides, sampled after COVID-19 vaccination. The receptors come from a human donor who received a COVID-19 vaccine. Some clones in this sample may be carry-over from other donors' samples. Both conserved end residues are part of each CDR3. D genes are given only for firm matches. Size is stated for part of the rows, as once, few or many counts, or as a class when the clone is expanded.

TRBJ2-3	TRBV18	once	.	CASSPTDSTDTQYF	TGTGCCAGCTCACCCACAGATAGCACAGATACGCAGTATTTT
TRBJ2-1	TRBV11-1	.	.	CASSFRGAGYREQFF	TGTGCCAGCAGCTTTAGGGGGGCCGGGTATCGTGAGCAGTTCTTC
TRBJ2-5	TRBV18	.	.	CASSRLTEETQYF	TGTGCCAGCTCACGTCTAACCGAAGAGACCCAGTACTTC
TRBJ2-7	TRBV3-1/TRBV3-2	.	.	CASSQAGVHEQYF	TGTGCCAGCAGCCAAGCGGGGGTGCACGAGCAGTACTTC
TRBJ1-1	TRBV7-3	.	.	CASSLAAGVNTEAFF	TGTGCCAGCAGCTTAGCTGCAGGGGTGAACACTGAAGCTTTCTTT
TRBJ2-5	TRBV20-1	.	.	CSASFETQYF	TGCAGTGCTAGTTTCGAGACCCAGTACTTC
TRBJ2-3	TRBV27	.	.	CASRARASTDTQYF	TGTGCCAGCAGGGCCAGGGCCTCCACAGATACGCAGTATTTT
TRBJ1-2	TRBV2	.	TRBD1	CASGDRERYGYTF	TGTGCCAGCGGAGACAGGGAACGCTATGGCTACACCTTC
TRBJ1-5	TRBV19	.	.	CASNTGFWGNQPQHF	TGTGCCAGTAACACTGGGTTCTGGGGCAATCAGCCCCAGCATTTT
TRBJ2-3	TRBV5-1	.	TRBD2	CASSFTSGGSTDTQYF	TGCGCCAGCAGCTTTACTAGCGGGGGGAGCACAGATACGCAGTATTTT
TRBJ2-2	TRBV20-1	.	.	CSASLGTGELFF	TGCAGTGCTAGTCTCGGCACCGGGGAGCTGTTTTTT
TRBJ1-2	TRBV6-1	.	.	CASSEGQTNYGYTF	TGTGCCAGCAGTGAAGGACAAACTAACTATGGCTACACCTTC
TRBJ1-1	TRBV6-5	.	TRBD1	CASRSQGSRQAFF	TGTGCCAGCAGGTCACAGGGGTCCCGCCAAGCTTTCTTT
TRBJ2-5	TRBV7-9	.	TRBD1	CASSPGTGQETQYF	TGTGCCAGCAGCCCCGGGACAGGGCAAGAGACCCAGTACTTC
TRBJ1-3	TRBV3-1/TRBV3-2	.	.	CASSQNNRANTIYF	TGTGCCAGCAGCCAAAATAACAGGGCCAACACCATATATTTT
TRBJ2-3	TRBV7-3	once	TRBD2	CASSYQAGSTDTQYF	TGTGCCAGCAGCTACCAAGCGGGGAGCACAGATACGCAGTATTTT
TRBJ2-2	TRBV28	.	.	CASSSRIGELFF	TGTGCCAGCAGTTCCAGGATCGGGGAGCTGTTTTTT
TRBJ1-4	TRBV2	.	.	CASRGWDEKLFF	TGTGCCAGCAGAGGCTGGGATGAAAAACTGTTTTTT
TRBJ1-1	TRBV7-2	.	.	CASSSTRGEGTEAFF	TGTGCCAGCAGCTCGACCCGGGGGGAGGGCACTGAAGCTTTCTTT
TRBJ2-1	TRBV5-1	.	TRBD2	CATATSGDTYNEQFF	TGCGCCACCGCGACTAGCGGGGACACCTACAATGAGCAGTTCTTC
TRBJ1-2	TRBV9	.	.	CASSVVHNGGAYGYTF	TGTGCCAGCAGCGTAGTGCACAATGGGGGCGCCTATGGCTACACCTTC
TRBJ1-1	TRBV2	.	TRBD1	CASRGTGPNTEAFF	TGTGCCAGCAGGGGGACAGGTCCAAACACTGAAGCTTTCTTT
TRBJ2-5	TRBV5-6	.	.	CASSLSETQYF	TGTGCCAGCAGCTTGTCAGAGACCCAGTACTTC